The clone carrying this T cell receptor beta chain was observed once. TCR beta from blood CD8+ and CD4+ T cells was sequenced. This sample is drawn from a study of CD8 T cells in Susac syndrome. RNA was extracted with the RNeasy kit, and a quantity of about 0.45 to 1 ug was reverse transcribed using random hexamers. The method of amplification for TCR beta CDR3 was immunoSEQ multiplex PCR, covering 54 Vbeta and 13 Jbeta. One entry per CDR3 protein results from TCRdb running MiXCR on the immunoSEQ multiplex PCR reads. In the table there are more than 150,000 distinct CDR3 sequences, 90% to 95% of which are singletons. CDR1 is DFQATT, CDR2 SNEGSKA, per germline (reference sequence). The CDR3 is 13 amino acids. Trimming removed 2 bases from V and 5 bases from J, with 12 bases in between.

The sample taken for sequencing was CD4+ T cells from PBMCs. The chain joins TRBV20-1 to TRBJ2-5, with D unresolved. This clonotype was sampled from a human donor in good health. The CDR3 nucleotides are TGCAGTGCTAGACCTGCGCCGGTGGAGACCCAGTACTTC. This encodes CSARPAPVETQYF.